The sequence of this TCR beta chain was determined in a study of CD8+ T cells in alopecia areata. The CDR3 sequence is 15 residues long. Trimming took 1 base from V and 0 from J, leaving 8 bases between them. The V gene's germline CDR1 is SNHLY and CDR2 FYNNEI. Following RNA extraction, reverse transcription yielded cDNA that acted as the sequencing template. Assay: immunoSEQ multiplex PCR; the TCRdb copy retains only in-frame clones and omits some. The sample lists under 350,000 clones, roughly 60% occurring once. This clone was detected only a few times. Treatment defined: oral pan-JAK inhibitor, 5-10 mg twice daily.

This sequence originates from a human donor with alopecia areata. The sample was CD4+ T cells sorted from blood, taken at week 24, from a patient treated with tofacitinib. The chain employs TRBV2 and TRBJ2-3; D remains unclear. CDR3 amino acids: CASSEVYASTDTQYF. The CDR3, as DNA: TGTGCCAGCAGTGAAGTCTATGCCAGCACAGATACGCAGTATTTT.